Listed below are T cell receptor beta chains from one sample, sequenced in a study of breast tumors, draining lymph nodes, adjacent tissues. TCRdb itself ran the multiplex PCR reads through MiXCR, one entry per CDR3 protein. The sample lists some 130,000 distinct CDR3 sequences; about 20% were seen once. Source material: axillary lymph node tissue. These receptors were obtained from a female donor with breast cancer. Some clones in this sample may be carry-over from other donors' samples. The CDR3 runs from the conserved cysteine through the conserved F or W. A D gene is named only where the DNA matches it firmly. A row's size may be missing; if present it is once, few, many or a size class.

>TRBJ2-5|TRBV4-1|few|NA|16
TGCGCCAGCAGCCAAGTGAACCTCGGGTTCCAAGAGACCCAGTACTTC
CASSQVNLGFQETQYF
>TRBJ2-5|TRBV7-2|many|NA|13
TGTGCCAGCAGCTTACAGGTCCAAGAGACCCAGTACTTC
CASSLQVQETQYF
>TRBJ2-5|TRBV29-1|many|NA|14
TGCAGCGTGGGCGTCTCTACGGGAAAAGAGACCCAGTACTTC
CSVGVSTGKETQYF
>TRBJ2-3|TRBV2|many|TRBD2|16
TGTGCCAGCAGCCGCGGACTAGCGGTTAACACAGATACGCAGTATTTT
CASSRGLAVNTDTQYF
>TRBJ2-2|TRBV4-1|many|NA|19
TGCGCCAGCAGCCAAGTTCAACTTGCGGACAGCCGTTTCACCGGGGAGCTGTTTTTT
CASSQVQLADSRFTGELFF
>TRBJ2-1|TRBV20-1|many|NA|12
TGCAGTGCTAGCGGGGGCGGGAATGAGCAGTTCTTC
CSASGGGNEQFF
>TRBJ2-3|TRBV19|many|NA|17
TGTGCCAGTAGTATAGATGCGAGGGCTACTAGCACAGATACGCAGTATTTT
CASSIDARATSTDTQYF
>TRBJ2-3|TRBV12-3/TRBV12-4|many|TRBD2|16
TGTGCCAGCACCGCCAGGACTAGCGGGACCCCAGATACGCAGTATTTT
CASTARTSGTPDTQYF
>TRBJ1-5|TRBV7-9|many|TRBD1|14
TGTGCCAGCAGCGAACAGGGGTACAATCAGCCCCAGCATTTT
CASSEQGYNQPQHF
>TRBJ2-1|TRBV19|many|TRBD1|14
TGTGCCAGTAGTGCCGGGACAGGGTGGTATGAGCAGTTCTTC
CASSAGTGWYEQFF
>TRBJ2-2|TRBV7-9|NA|NA|16
TGTGCCAGCAGCTTTCTGGCCGACCTGAACACCGGGGAGCTGTTTTTT
CASSFLADLNTGELFF
>TRBJ1-2|TRBV6-5|many|NA|13
TGTGCCAGCAGTTACGAACAGGGCCAAGGCTACACCTTC
CASSYEQGQGYTF
>TRBJ2-7|TRBV3-1|many|NA|13
TGTGCCAGCAGCCAAGGGGGTCGGGGCGAGCAGTACTTC
CASSQGGRGEQYF
>TRBJ2-3|TRBV20-1|many|NA|13
TGCAGTGCTTTTACCCGACTCACAGATACGCAGTATTTT
CSAFTRLTDTQYF
>TRBJ1-5|TRBV7-9|many|NA|14
TGTGCCAGCAGCGAGGGACCGTCTTATCAGCCCCAGCATTTT
CASSEGPSYQPQHF
>TRBJ2-1|TRBV2|many|NA|16
TGTGCCAGCAAGGATGGCAGGGGACTTACCTACAATGAGCAGTTCTTC
CASKDGRGLTYNEQFF
>TRBJ2-3|TRBV7-2|many|NA|13
TGTGCCAGCAGCTTAGTAAGCACAGATACGCAGTATTTT
CASSLVSTDTQYF
>TRBJ2-1|TRBV24-1|many|TRBD2|16
TGTGCCACCAGTGATTCCCTAGCGGGGGGGCTCCATGAGCAGTTCTTC
CATSDSLAGGLHEQFF
>TRBJ2-7|TRBV29-1|NA|NA|13
TGCAGCGTTAGTAGGGGTAGCTCCTACGAGCAGTACTTC
CSVSRGSSYEQYF
>TRBJ1-5|TRBV5-4|few|TRBD1|15
TGTGCCAGCAGCAGGACAGGGTTCGTCGATCAGCCCCAGCATTTT
CASSRTGFVDQPQHF
>TRBJ2-7|TRBV11-2|many|NA|15
TGTGCCAGCAGCTTCAAACCGGTAGGCAGGAACGAGCAGTACTTC
CASSFKPVGRNEQYF
>TRBJ1-4|TRBV20-1|many|NA|16
TGCAGTGCTAGAGCCCTAGAGGGGAGTGTAGGTGAAAAACTGTTTTTT
CSARALEGSVGEKLFF
>TRBJ2-4|TRBV4-2|NA|NA|17
TGTGCCAGCAGCCAAGACTTAGCTAGTGAAGCCAAAAACATTCAGTACTTC
CASSQDLASEAKNIQYF
>TRBJ2-2|TRBV30|many|NA|12
TGTGCCTGGAGGGAGGGTGGCGGGGAGCTGTTTTTT
CAWREGGGELFF
>TRBJ2-1|TRBV5-1|many|NA|12
TGCGCCAGCAGCTTGACAGGGCATGAGCAGTTCTTC
CASSLTGHEQFF
>TRBJ2-1|TRBV4-1|many|NA|12
TGCGCCAGCAGCCGGCAGTACAATGAGCAGTTCTTC
CASSRQYNEQFF